This TCR beta chain was observed in a study of control samples from healthy donors and cancer patients (dated by TCRdb to the early 2020s). Via the germline V gene, CDR1 is MNHEY and CDR2 SVGEGT. From the cysteine through the phenylalanine, the CDR3 covers 16 amino acids. Of the read, only the CDR3 DNA is kept; its 48 bases are in frame from base 1. Relative to germline, V is missing 4 bases and J is missing 0 bases, with 4 bases of the junction outside any gene match. Note on this clone: Its antigen has not been determined. Base qualities are missing; no much larger clone stands one base away.

Library preparation was by the immunoSEQ multiplex PCR assay. TCRdb obtained this table from immuneACCESS and retained in-frame rearrangements with V and J assigned. These tables miss some clones; where compared with another copy, unresolved V genes account for less than half of the shortfall, and the remainder is unexplained. The table for this sample lists over 150,000 clones; 94% of them were counted only once. The leading ten clones occupy approximately 6% of the sample. This clonotype was sampled from a man between 35 and 55 years old in good health. This chain is built from TRBV6-2 or TRBV6-3 and TRBJ2-4; a stretch of 9 junction bases matches TRBD1. Sequencing was done on a sample of blood. The CDR3 protein is CASSSRDRVAKNIQYF. The DNA reads TGTGCCAGCAGTTCCCGGGACAGGGTAGCCAAAAACATTCAGTACTTC.